This TCR beta chain was recovered during a study of T-cell memory formation after mild COVID-19. TCRdb recomputed calls from the 5' RACE reads with MiXCR, one row per CDR3 protein. Here the sample spans some 54,000 distinct CDR3 sequences, 9% to 9.5% being singletons. CDR3 length: 15 amino acids. Per the germline V gene, CDR1 is SEHNR and CDR2 is FQNEAQ (reference sequence). V was cut by 4 bases and J by 2 bases, with 12 bases left in between. Input material: PBMCs or a T cell subset sorted from them (not recorded which). This receptor was obtained from a man aged 18 to 30 who had mild COVID-19 (a few samples of this study predate the infection). Cell type and time point are not known. The chain employs TRBV7-9 and TRBJ1-5; TRBD1 is a possible D gene (5 bases). In DNA form, the CDR3 reads TGTGCCAGCAGCTGGGGGGACCCGGGCAATCAGCCCCAGCATTTT. Translating gives CASSWGDPGNQPQHF.